This TCR beta chain was sequenced in a study of blood T cell repertoires in COVID-19. Whole-study context: From T cells, B-cell-depleted T cells, or PBMCs came the material, which was cDNA or gDNA.

Profiled with immunoSEQ multiplex PCR; TCRdb holds only in-frame clones, not every one. The sample contains more than 300,000 clones, about nine tenths of which appear only once. Ages ranged from roughly 18 to 100 years, with residence in 24 US areas. In Cohort 3, a recovered donor had either two negative PCRs, clearance, or symptom resolution. There are a few counts of this clone. This clonotype was sampled from a man aged 25 to 40 who had recovered from COVID-19. Specimen: PBMCs or T cells enriched from blood (not recorded which).

The CDR3 region has the DNA TGTGCCAGCAGGGGAACAGGGTCCCGCGCTGACAATGAGCAGTTCTTC. This codes for CASRGTGSRADNEQFF. The chain employs TRBV2 and TRBJ2-1; possibly TRBD1 for D (6 bases). V was shortened by 6 bases and J by 5 bases, with 20 bases between the two germline ends. The CDR3 is 16 amino acids. CDR1 is SNHLY and CDR2 is FYNNEI in the germline V gene.